The clone carrying this T cell receptor (beta chain) was observed at least ten times. Its antigen is not identified. Each 10 ml fresh peripheral blood draw supplied the PBMCs. The data derive from a study of T cells in Graves' hyperthyroidism and ophthalmopathy. Study conclusions and caveats: A model using 13 V-J features told ophthalmopathy apart from stable hyperthyroidism.

TCR beta CDR3 region amplification was performed from RNA transcripts. Carried out on the TCR CDR3, a first-round RT-PCR used the HTBI primer set. TCRdb redid the calling of the multiplex PCR reads with MiXCR, one entry per CDR3 protein. The table shows fewer than 750,000 distinct CDR3 sequences, with around 13% occurring only once. The germline V gene has CDR1 SEHNR and CDR2 FQNEAQ (reference sequence). The CDR3 is 17 amino acids. Losses at the gene ends were 5 bases for V and 1 base for J; bases not matched to a gene: 6. The chain has TRBV7-9 and TRBJ2-2, with 11 bases aligning to TRBD2. This receptor was identified in a woman between 50 and 59 years old with Graves' ophthalmopathy. The specimen was blood. The CDR3 loop reads CASSTTGLAGNTGELFF. The CDR3 nucleotides are TGTGCCAGCAGCACAACTGGACTAGCGGGGAACACCGGGGAGCTGTTTTTT. The whole variable domain, remainder taken from reference TRBV7-9 and TRBJ2-2, is DTGVSQNPRHKITKRGQNVTFRCDPISEHNRLYWYRQTLGQGPEFLTYFQNEAQLEKSRLLSDRFSAERPKGSFSTLEIQRTEQGDSAMYLCASSTTGLAGNTGELFFGEGSRLTVL.